These 10 T cell receptor beta chains originate from one sample sequenced in a study of cytomegalovirus exposure and HLA in healthy donors. 60 Vbeta and 13 Jbeta primers were used in PCR. The data were produced by immunoSEQ multiplex PCR, yet TCRdb's version contains in-frame clones alone and is incomplete. The sample includes over 150,000 clones, approximately 80% of them seen just once. Sequencing input: PBMCs. The receptors were gathered from a woman in her thirties or forties in good health and CMV-seronegative.

This chain joins TRBV18 and TRBJ2-7; no definite D call. The germline gives CDR1 KGHSH, CDR2 LQKENI. V was cut by 5 bases and J by 1 base, with 12 bases left in between. This CDR3 is 14 amino acids long. The CDR3 region is CASSENARSYEQYF. CDR3 nucleotide sequence: TGTGCCAGCTCAGAGAACGCACGTTCCTACGAGCAGTACTTC.

The rearrangement uses TRBV5-1 and TRBJ2-3; 7 bases are a match to TRBD2. Germline-derived CDR1 and CDR2 are SGHRS and YFSETQ. The J segment lost 5 bases and the V segment lost 1 base, leaving 7 bases of the junction unmatched. This CDR3 has 15 amino acids. The CDR3 reads CASSLNGAGKDTQYF. The CDR3 DNA sequence: TGCGCCAGCAGCTTGAACGGAGCGGGGAAAGATACGCAGTATTTT.

This chain joins TRBV10-3 and TRBJ2-3; no definite D call. This CDR3 is built from 13 residues. Trimming removed 3 bases from V and 4 bases from J, with 8 bases in between. Germline V gene sequence: CDR1 ENHRY, CDR2 SYGVKD. CDR3 region: CAISEVAADTQYF. For the CDR3, the DNA is TGTGCCATCAGTGAAGTGGCAGCAGATACGCAGTATTTT.

V is TRBV30 and J is TRBJ1-5, with 7 bases fitting TRBD1. Looked up from germline, CDR1 is GTSNPN and CDR2 is SVGIG (reference sequence). The CDR3 length is 14 residues. Germline trimming cut 0 bases from V and 7 bases from J; bases unmatched to any gene: 6. CDR3 DNA sequence: TGTGCCTGGAGTGTAAAAGGGGGCGGACAGCCCCAGCATTTT. This encodes CAWSVKGGGQPQHF.

V is TRBV30 and J is TRBJ1-1; D is perhaps TRBD1 (5 bases). The CDR3 totals 14 residues. Per the germline V gene, CDR1 is GTSNPN and CDR2 is SVGIG (reference sequence). The germline V and J ends were trimmed by 0 bases and 0 bases, with 8 bases remaining between them. Written as DNA, the CDR3 is TGTGCCTGGAGTGTAGGAGGGGTGAACACTGAAGCTTTCTTT. This translates into CAWSVGGVNTEAFF.

The gene calls are TRBV18 and TRBJ1-6; TRBD1 matches at 10 bases. The CDR3 loop spans 16 amino acids. Germline CDR1 and CDR2: KGHSH and LQKENI. V gave up 3 bases and J gave up 10 bases; unmatched junction bases: 9. DNA of the CDR3: TGTGCCAGCTCACCGACTAGGACAGGGGGGGAATCACCCCTCCACTTT. The encoded protein is CASSPTRTGGESPLHF.

The chain recombines TRBV18 with TRBJ2-7, with D tentatively TRBD2 (5 bases). Trimming cost V 4 bases and J 4 bases, with 17 bases left between them. The CDR3 is made up of 15 amino acids. The germline CDR1 and CDR2 sequences are KGHSH and LQKENI. CDR3 residues: CASSQDPIPGYEQYF. In DNA form, the CDR3 reads TGTGCCAGCTCACAGGACCCCATTCCGGGATACGAGCAGTACTTC.

The chain recombines TRBV19 with TRBJ2-7; 16 bases agree with TRBD2. This CDR3 is 16 amino acids long. Looked up from germline, CDR1 is LNHDA and CDR2 is SQIVND (reference sequence). V lost 4 bases and J lost 3; bases outside the gene matches: 3. CDR3 DNA: TGTGCCAGTAGTAAGGGACTAGCGGGGGGGCTCTACGAGCAGTACTTC. Translation: CASSKGLAGGLYEQYF. The complete variable domain, with remaining parts taken from reference TRBV19 and TRBJ2-7, reads DGGITQSPKYLFRKEGQNVTLSCEQNLNHDAMYWYRQDPGQGLRLIYYSQIVNDFQKGDIAEGYSVSREKKESFPLTVTSAQKNPTAFYLCASSKGLAGGLYEQYFGPGTRLTVT.

This chain joins TRBV5-1 and TRBJ1-4; tentatively, D is TRBD1 (5 bases). The CDR3 spans 14 residues. V lost 0 bases to trimming and J lost 8 bases, with 11 bases between them. Germline assignment: CDR1 SGHRS and CDR2 YFSETQ. CDR3 DNA: TGCGCCAGCAGCTTGGCGGGGGAAGGCGAAAAACTGTTTTTT. As protein: CASSLAGEGEKLFF.

This chain joins TRBV6-1 and TRBJ2-2, with no clear D. CDR3 length: 14 residues. Germline lookup yields CDR1 MNHNS and CDR2 SASEGT. Trimming removed 1 base at V and 4 bases at J, with 7 bases between. This CDR3 is CASSEGSSTGELFF. CDR3 sequence (DNA): TGTGCCAGCAGTGAAGGTAGCAGCACCGGGGAGCTGTTTTTT.